This T cell receptor (beta chain) was recovered during a study of T cell repertoires in cytomegalovirus infection. This CDR3 comprises 19 residues. V lost 0 bases to trimming and J lost 4 bases; unmatched junction nucleotides: 18. The germline V gene encodes CDR1 SGHNT and CDR2 YYREEE (reference sequence). TCRdb reprocessed the reads via MiXCR and lists one record per CDR3 protein. The repertoire holds approximately 700,000 distinct CDR3 sequences, 35% seen once, with 2.5% to 3% in the top ten. The sequence derives from a human donor in good health (CMV status not recorded). Some clones in this sample may be carry-over from other donors' samples. The sample was PBMCs. The rearrangement joins TRBV5-4 to TRBJ2-5, with 7 bases matching TRBD2. The CDR3 here is CASSLGSGEGGLFAETQYF. For the CDR3, the DNA is TGTGCCAGCAGCTTGGGGTCGGGGGAGGGCGGTTTGTTCGCAGAGACCCAGTACTTC. The variable domain in full, completed from reference TRBV5-4 and TRBJ2-5, reads ETGVTQSPTHLIKTRGQQVTLRCSSQSGHNTVSWYQQALGQGPQFIFQYYREEENGRGNFPPRFSGLQFPNYSSELNVNALELDDSALYLCASSLGSGEGGLFAETQYFGPGTRLLVL.